This TCR beta chain emerged from a study of CD8 T cells in Susac syndrome. In the study overall: When blood was collected, patients with Susac syndrome were therapy-naive, were taking corticosteroids, or were receiving intravenous immunoglobulin alone. Overall study results and limits: Susac-specific public clones were found in both the total CD8+ and the CD8+ TEMRA repertoires, with sixteen in the former and about five in the latter.

When the RNA was reverse transcribed, random hexamers were used with an input of roughly 0.45 to 1 ug. TCRdb reprocessed the immunoSEQ multiplex PCR reads via MiXCR and lists one record per CDR3 protein. This sample yields fewer than 140,000 distinct CDR3 sequences, of which around 94% are seen a single time; around 0.41% belongs to the top ten. Concerning this clonotype: The antigen remains unidentified.

The CDR3 is 15 residues long. J gave up 2 bases and V 3 bases, and 2 bases lay outside the gene matches. Germline CDR1 reads DFQATT; CDR2 reads SNEGSKA (reference sequence). Negative magnetic isolation gave CD8+ and CD4+ cells; FACS enriched CD8+ TEMRA. The specimen sequenced was CD8+ T cells from PBMCs. The clonotype comes from a human donor with Susac syndrome. V usage is TRBV20-1 and J usage is TRBJ2-3, with 13 bases matching TRBD2. This chain's CDR3 is CSASGLAGDTDTQYF. The DNA of the CDR3 is TGCAGTGCTAGTGGACTAGCGGGGGACACAGATACGCAGTATTTT.